This T cell receptor beta chain is from a study of CD8 T cells in ankylosing spondylitis. Study-wide points: Disease-linked clones were reportedly significantly enriched in matched ankylosing spondylitis synovial fluid. A CD8+ phenotype characterized the disease-linked clones, which were relatively rare in peripheral blood. Ankylosing spondylitis blood appeared to carry a characteristic TCR beta motif of roughly 8 highly homologous variants. Previously reported in reactive arthritis synovial fluid and blood were some of the motif variants.

CDR1 SGHAT and CDR2 FQNNGV come from the germline V gene. The length of the CDR3 is 14 residues. V dropped 2 bases and J dropped 7 bases, with 12 bases sitting between them. Quantitative 5'-RACE with molecular barcodes was used to make the TCR beta libraries. TCRdb passed the 5' RACE reads through MiXCR, listing each CDR3 protein once. The repertoire includes approximately 500,000 distinct CDR3 sequences, approximately 11% of them detected once, and 6.8% sits in the top ten. A note on this clonotype: Its matching antigen is unknown.

The receptor was derived from a male donor with ankylosing spondylitis. The chain couples TRBV11-2 to TRBJ2-1, with D perhaps matching TRBD2 (6 bases). The source material was blood, either unsorted or a sorted T cell fraction (not recorded which). CDR3 nucleotide sequence: TGTGCCAGCAGCTTACTTCGGGGGATGAATGAGCAGTTCTTC. Translating gives CASSLLRGMNEQFF.